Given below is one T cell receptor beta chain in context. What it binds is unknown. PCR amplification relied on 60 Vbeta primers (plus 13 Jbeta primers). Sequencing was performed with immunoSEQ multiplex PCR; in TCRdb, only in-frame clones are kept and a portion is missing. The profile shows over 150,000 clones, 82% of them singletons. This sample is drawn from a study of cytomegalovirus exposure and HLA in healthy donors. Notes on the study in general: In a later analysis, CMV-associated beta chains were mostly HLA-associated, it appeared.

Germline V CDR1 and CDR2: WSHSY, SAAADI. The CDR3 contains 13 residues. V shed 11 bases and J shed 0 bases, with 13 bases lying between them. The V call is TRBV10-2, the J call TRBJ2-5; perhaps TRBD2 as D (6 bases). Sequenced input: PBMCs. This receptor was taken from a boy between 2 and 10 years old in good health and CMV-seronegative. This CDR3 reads CAVHRGNQETQYF. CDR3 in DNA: TGCGCCGTACACCGGGGGAACCAAGAGACCCAGTACTTC.